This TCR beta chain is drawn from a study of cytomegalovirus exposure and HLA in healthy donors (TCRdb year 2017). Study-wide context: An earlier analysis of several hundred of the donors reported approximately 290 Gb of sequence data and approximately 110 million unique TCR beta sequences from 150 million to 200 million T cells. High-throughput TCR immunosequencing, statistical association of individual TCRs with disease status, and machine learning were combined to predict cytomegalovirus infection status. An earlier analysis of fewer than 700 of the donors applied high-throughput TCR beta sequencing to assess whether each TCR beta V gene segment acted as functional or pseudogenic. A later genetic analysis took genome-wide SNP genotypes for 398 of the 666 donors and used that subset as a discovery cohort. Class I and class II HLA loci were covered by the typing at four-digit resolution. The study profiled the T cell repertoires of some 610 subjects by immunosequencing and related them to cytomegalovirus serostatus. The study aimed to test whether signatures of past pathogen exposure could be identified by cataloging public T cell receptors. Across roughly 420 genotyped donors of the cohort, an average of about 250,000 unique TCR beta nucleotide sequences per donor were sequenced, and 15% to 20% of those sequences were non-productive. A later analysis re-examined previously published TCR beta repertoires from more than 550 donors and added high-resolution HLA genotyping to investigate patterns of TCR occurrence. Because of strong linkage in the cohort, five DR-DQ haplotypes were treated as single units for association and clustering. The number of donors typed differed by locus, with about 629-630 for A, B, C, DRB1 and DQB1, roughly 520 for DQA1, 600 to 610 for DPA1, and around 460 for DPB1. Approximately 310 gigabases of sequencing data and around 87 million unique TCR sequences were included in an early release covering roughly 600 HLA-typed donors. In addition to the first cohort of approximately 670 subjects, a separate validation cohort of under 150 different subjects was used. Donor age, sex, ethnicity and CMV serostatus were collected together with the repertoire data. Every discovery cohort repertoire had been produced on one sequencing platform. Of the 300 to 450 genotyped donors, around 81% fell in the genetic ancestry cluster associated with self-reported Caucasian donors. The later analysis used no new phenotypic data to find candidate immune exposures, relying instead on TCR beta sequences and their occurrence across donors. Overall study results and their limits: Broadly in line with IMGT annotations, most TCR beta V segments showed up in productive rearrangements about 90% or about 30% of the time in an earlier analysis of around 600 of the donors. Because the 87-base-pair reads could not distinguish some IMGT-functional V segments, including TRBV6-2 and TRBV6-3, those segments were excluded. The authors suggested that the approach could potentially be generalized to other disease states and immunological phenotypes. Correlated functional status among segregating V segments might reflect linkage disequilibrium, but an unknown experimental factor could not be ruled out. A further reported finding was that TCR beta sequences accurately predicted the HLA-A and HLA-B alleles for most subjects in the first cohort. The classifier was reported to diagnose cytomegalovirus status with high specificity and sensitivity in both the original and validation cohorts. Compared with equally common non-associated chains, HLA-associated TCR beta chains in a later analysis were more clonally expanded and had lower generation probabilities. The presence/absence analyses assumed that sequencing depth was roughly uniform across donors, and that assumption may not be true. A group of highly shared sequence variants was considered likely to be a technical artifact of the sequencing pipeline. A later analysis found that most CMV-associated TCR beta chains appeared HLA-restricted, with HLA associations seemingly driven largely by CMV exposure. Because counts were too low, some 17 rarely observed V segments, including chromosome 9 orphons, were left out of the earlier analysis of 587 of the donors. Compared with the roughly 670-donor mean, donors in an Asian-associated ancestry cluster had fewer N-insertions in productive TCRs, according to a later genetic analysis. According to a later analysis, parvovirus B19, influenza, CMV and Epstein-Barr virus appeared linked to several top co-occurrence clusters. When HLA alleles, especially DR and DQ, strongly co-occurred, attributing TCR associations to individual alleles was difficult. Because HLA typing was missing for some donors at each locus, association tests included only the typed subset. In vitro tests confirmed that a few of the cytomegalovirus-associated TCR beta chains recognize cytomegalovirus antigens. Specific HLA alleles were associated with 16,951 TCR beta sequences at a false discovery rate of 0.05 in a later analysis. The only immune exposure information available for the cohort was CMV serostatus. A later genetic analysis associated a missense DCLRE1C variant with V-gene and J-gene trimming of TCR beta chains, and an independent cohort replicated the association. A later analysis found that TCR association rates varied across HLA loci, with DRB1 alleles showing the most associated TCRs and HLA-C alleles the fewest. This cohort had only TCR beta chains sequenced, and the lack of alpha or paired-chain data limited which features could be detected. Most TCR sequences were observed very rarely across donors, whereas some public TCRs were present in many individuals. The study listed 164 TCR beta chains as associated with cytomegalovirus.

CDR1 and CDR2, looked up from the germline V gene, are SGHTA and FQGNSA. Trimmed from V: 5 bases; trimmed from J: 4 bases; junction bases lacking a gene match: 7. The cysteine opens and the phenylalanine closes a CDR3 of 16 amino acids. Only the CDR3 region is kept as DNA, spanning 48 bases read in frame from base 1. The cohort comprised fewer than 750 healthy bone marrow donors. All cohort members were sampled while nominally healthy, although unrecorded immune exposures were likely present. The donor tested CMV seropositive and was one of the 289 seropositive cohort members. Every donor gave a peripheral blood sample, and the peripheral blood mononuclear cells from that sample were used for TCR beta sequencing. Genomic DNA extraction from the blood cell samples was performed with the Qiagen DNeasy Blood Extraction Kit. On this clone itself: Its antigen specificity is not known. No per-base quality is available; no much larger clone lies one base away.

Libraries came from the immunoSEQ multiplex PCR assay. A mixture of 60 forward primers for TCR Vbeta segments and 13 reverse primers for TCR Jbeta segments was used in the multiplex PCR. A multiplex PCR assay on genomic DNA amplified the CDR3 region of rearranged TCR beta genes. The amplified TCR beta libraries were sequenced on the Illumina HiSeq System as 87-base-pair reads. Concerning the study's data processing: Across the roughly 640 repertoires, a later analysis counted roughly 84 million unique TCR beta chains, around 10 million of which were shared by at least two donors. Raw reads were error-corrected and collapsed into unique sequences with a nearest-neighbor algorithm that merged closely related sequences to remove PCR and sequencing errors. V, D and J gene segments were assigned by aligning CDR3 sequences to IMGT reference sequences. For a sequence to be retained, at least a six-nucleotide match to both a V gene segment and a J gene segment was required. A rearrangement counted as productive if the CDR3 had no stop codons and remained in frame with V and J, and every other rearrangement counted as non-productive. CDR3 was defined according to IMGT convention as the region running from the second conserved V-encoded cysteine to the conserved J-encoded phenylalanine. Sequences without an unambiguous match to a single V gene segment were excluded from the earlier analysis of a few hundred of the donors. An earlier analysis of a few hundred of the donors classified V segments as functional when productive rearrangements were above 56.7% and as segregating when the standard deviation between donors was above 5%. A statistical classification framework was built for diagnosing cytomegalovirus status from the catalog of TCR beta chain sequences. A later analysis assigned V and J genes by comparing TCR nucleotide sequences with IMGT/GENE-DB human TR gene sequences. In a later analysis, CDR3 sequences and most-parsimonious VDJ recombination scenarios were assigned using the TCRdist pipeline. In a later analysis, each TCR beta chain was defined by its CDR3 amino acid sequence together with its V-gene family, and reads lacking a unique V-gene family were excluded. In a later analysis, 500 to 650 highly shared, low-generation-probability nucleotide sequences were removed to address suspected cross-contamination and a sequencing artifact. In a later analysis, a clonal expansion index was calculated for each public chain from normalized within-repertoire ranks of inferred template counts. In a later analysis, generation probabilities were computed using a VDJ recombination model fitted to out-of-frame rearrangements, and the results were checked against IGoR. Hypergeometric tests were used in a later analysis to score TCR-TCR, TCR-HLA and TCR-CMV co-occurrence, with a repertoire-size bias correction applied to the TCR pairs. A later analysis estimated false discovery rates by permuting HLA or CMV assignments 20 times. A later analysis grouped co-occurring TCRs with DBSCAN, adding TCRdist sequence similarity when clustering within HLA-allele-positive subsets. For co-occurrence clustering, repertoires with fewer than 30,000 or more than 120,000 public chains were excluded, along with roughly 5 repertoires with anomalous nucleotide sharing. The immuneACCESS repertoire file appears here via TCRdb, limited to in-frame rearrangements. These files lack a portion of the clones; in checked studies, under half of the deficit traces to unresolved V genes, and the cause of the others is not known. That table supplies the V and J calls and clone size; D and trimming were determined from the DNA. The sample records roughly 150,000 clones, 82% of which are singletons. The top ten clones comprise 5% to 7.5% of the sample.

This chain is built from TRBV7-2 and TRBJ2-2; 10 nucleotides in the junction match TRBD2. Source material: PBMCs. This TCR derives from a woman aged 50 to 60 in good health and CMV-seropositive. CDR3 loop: CASSVSSGGATGELFF. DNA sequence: TGTGCCAGCAGCGTCTCTAGCGGGGGTGCCACCGGGGAGCTGTTTTTT.